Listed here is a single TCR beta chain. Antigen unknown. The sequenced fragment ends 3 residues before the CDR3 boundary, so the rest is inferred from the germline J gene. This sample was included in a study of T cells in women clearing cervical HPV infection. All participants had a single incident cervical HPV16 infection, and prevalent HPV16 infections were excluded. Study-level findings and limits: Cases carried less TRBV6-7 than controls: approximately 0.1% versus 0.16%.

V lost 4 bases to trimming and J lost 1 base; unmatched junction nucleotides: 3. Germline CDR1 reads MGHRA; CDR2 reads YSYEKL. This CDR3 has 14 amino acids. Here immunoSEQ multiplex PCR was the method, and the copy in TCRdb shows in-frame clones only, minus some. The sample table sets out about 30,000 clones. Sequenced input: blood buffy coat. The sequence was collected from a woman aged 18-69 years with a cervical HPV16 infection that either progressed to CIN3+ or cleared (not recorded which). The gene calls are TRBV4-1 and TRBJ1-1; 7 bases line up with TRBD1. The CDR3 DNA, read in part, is TGCGCCAGCAGCCCTCGACAGGGGAACACTGAA. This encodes CASSPRQGNTE. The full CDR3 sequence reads CASSPRQGNTEAFF.